Listed below are T cell receptor beta chains from one sample, sequenced in a study of CD8+ T cells in alopecia areata. Profiling relied on immunoSEQ multiplex PCR, and the TCRdb table lists in-frame clones only, not all of them. The table has 160,000 or so clones, about 51% seen once. The starting material was CD8+ T cells sorted from blood, obtained at week 0. These receptors originate from a human donor with alopecia areata. Both conserved end residues are trimmed from each CDR3. Each record gives: clone size, V gene, J gene, CDR3 protein. The size field is filled for only some rows; it gives once, few, many or a size class.

-	TRBV30	TRBJ1-1	AWRLLGGTAEAF
-	TRBV29-1	TRBJ1-1	SVGESNTEAF
-	TRBV30	TRBJ2-3	AWSGLSGGTDTQY
few	TRBV5-1	TRBJ2-7	ASAWTDSSYEQY
few	TRBV11-2	TRBJ2-1	ASSLTRNNEQF
-	TRBV4-2	TRBJ1-1	ASSQDVREAF
few	TRBV21-1	TRBJ2-6	ASSKEGTVRGLSGANVLT
-	TRBV5-1	TRBJ2-3	ASSLKTSGGYVDTQY
few	TRBV29-1	TRBJ1-2	SVGGKVVHGYT
-	TRBV7-9	TRBJ1-1	ASITLGGEAF
-	TRBV27	TRBJ2-3	ASSLRRGGTDTQY
once	TRBV20-1	TRBJ2-3	SARGDTQY
once	TRBV13	TRBJ2-7	ASSLGNSYEQY
few	TRBV18	TRBJ2-5	ASSQSSVRETQY
-	TRBV5-6	TRBJ2-5	ASRSGTETQY
-	TRBV7-6	TRBJ2-7	ASSLQATAEQY
-	TRBV27	TRBJ1-1	ASSSYRESNTEAF
-	TRBV9	TRBJ1-2	ASSVHSGNYGYT
-	TRBV30	TRBJ1-2	AWSVGGARGYT
few	TRBV4-3	TRBJ2-7	ASSQRFGDSYEQY
few	TRBV11-2	TRBJ2-7	ASSLGRDMEQY
few	TRBV10-3	TRBJ1-1	AISDSPSTEAF
-	TRBV9	TRBJ1-1	ASSLSGAGSTEAF
few	TRBV6-5	TRBJ2-1	ASSSTGGAYNEQF
-	TRBV7-2	TRBJ2-1	ASSRTSYNEQF
-	TRBV7-9	TRBJ2-7	ASSPRTYEQY
-	TRBV14	TRBJ2-7	ASSLGGEQY
-	TRBV12-5	TRBJ2-3	ASATGRNTQY
-	TRBV21-1	TRBJ1-6	ASSKARGRQRENSPLH
-	TRBV29-1	TRBJ1-2	SVPRATTDGYT
-	TRBV11-2	TRBJ1-2	ASSPPSIDGYT
-	TRBV29-1	TRBJ1-1	SVAKGTADRGPYTEAF
few	TRBV7-9	TRBJ2-5	ASSLDYQETQY
few	TRBV29-1	TRBJ2-7	SVIARGQNYEQY
-	TRBV4-1	TRBJ1-4	ASSPRDRGMYEKLF
-	TRBV27	TRBJ2-7	ASSFMQGGGEQY
few	TRBV5-1	TRBJ2-1	ASSIQNNEQF
few	TRBV30	TRBJ2-3	AWSVVGTTDTQY
-	TRBV29-1	TRBJ1-1	SVGVANTEAF
few	TRBV7-3	TRBJ2-1	ASSLDREGEQF
few	TRBV10-3	TRBJ1-2	AISGGQGRDGYT
few	TRBV19	TRBJ2-1	ASSIPGPNSQF
-	TRBV29-1	TRBJ2-7	SVEYPLTGLHEQY
-	TRBV7-9	TRBJ1-1	ASSPSEFDSEAF
-	TRBV25-1	TRBJ2-7	ASNSGGYEQY
-	TRBV29-1	TRBJ1-2	SVHRGDRGYT
few	TRBV29-1	TRBJ2-3	SVWGQGALGGTQY
few	TRBV5-6	TRBJ1-5	ASSFEGVRDNQPQH
few	TRBV5-6	TRBJ2-2	ASSFLAGELF
few	TRBV29-1	TRBJ2-7	SVEIPSYEQY
few	TRBV4-3	TRBJ2-3	ASSQVTAGGPTDTQY
-	TRBV29-1	TRBJ2-7	SVEASGGSYEQY
few	TRBV7-9	TRBJ2-1	ASSLKGQGINEQF
few	TRBV5-6	TRBJ2-7	ASSQTTTFEQY
few	TRBV9	TRBJ2-6	ASSVGSGANVLT